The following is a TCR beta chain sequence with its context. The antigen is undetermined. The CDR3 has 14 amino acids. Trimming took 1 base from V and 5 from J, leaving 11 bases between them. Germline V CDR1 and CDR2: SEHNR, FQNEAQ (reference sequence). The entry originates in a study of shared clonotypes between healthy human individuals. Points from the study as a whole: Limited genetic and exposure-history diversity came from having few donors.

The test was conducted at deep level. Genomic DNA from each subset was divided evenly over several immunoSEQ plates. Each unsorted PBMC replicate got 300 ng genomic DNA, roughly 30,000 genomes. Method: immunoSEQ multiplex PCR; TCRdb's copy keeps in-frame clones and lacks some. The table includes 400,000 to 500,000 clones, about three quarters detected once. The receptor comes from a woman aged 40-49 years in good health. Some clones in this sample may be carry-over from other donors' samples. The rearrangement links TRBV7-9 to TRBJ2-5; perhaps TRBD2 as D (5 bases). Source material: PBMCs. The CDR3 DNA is TGTGCCAGCAGCTTAGTCCCGGGGTTGGAGACCCAGTACTTC. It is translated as CASSLVPGLETQYF.